This is a list of T cell receptor beta chains from one sample in a study of cytomegalovirus exposure and HLA in healthy donors. Assay used: immunoSEQ multiplex PCR; TCRdb lists only in-frame clones, some missing. This sample carries around 230,000 clones, over 60% of them seen once, and the ten largest clones take 1.5% to 2%. The source material was PBMCs. All receptors come from a male donor in good health and CMV-seronegative. The CDR3 runs from the conserved cysteine through the conserved F or W. A D gene is named only where the DNA matches it firmly. Expanded clones get a size class; other rows say once, few or many, or leave the size out.

V	size	D	J	CDR3	DNA
TRBV27	NA	TRBD2	TRBJ2-7	CASSWGLALSSYEQYF	TGTGCCAGCAGTTGGGGACTAGCCCTCAGCTCCTACGAGCAGTACTTC
TRBV6-5	NA	TRBD1	TRBJ2-1	CASSQTGAPYNEQFF	TGTGCCAGCAGTCAGACAGGGGCCCCCTACAATGAGCAGTTCTTC
TRBV30	NA	NA	TRBJ1-4	CAWRRGLINEKLFF	TGTGCCTGGAGAAGGGGACTGATTAATGAAAAACTGTTTTTT
TRBV7-3	once	TRBD1	TRBJ2-7	CASSLTTGAEQYF	TGTGCCAGCAGCTTAACGACAGGGGCCGAGCAGTACTTC
TRBV18	once	TRBD2	TRBJ2-1	CASSPLGSGRADEQFF	TGTGCCAGCTCACCACTCGGGAGCGGGAGGGCTGATGAGCAGTTCTTC
TRBV28	NA	TRBD2	TRBJ2-7	CASSRTSGSTEQYF	TGTGCCAGCAGTCGGACTAGCGGGAGTACCGAGCAGTACTTC
TRBV30	NA	NA	TRBJ1-3	CAWRARGSGNTIYF	TGTGCCTGGAGAGCGAGGGGGTCGGGAAACACCATATATTTT
TRBV27	NA	NA	TRBJ2-7	CASSFSGRTYEQYF	TGTGCCAGCAGTTTCAGCGGTCGAACCTACGAGCAGTACTTC
TRBV6-6	NA	NA	TRBJ2-2	CASSPRARGTGELFF	TGTGCCAGCAGCCCTCGGGCCCGGGGCACCGGGGAGCTGTTTTTT
TRBV4-3	NA	TRBD2	TRBJ2-3	CASSQPGTSGGDAQYF	TGCGCCAGCAGCCAACCCGGGACTAGCGGGGGAGATGCGCAGTATTTT
TRBV6-5	NA	NA	TRBJ1-2	CASRTGLIYGYTF	TGTGCCAGCAGAACAGGGTTAATCTATGGCTACACCTTC
TRBV4-3	NA	NA	TRBJ2-7	CASSHLRGYEQYF	TGCGCCAGCAGCCATTTAAGAGGCTACGAGCAGTACTTC
TRBV5-4	once	TRBD1	TRBJ1-1	CASSLWDRTIPEAFF	TGTGCCAGCAGCTTGTGGGACAGGACTATTCCCGAAGCTTTCTTT
TRBV13	once	TRBD2	TRBJ2-1	CASSPQGRETYNEQFF	TGTGCCAGCAGCCCCCAAGGGCGGGAGACCTACAATGAGCAGTTCTTC
TRBV6-6	NA	TRBD2	TRBJ2-1	CASSLLAGGENEQFF	TGTGCCAGCAGCCTCCTGGCGGGAGGTGAAAATGAGCAGTTCTTC
TRBV2	NA	NA	TRBJ1-1	CASSTASRKNWEAFF	TGTGCCAGCAGTACAGCCTCTCGGAAGAACTGGGAAGCTTTCTTT
TRBV27	once	NA	TRBJ2-6	CASSLVRGPGANVLTF	TGTGCCAGCAGTTTGGTTAGGGGCCCTGGGGCCAACGTCCTGACTTTC
TRBV7-9	NA	NA	TRBJ2-1	CASTLGLSSYNEQFF	TGTGCCAGCACCCTCGGACTTAGCTCCTACAATGAGCAGTTCTTC
TRBV30	NA	TRBD1	TRBJ1-5	CAWSAGTGGPQPQHF	TGTGCCTGGAGCGCAGGGACAGGGGGCCCTCAGCCCCAGCATTTT
TRBV4-3	NA	NA	TRBJ2-1	CASSQDRSGFYNEQFF	TGCGCCAGCAGCCAAGATAGGAGCGGCTTTTACAATGAGCAGTTCTTC
TRBV12-5	NA	NA	TRBJ2-3	CASGLLPSTDSTDTQYF	TGTGCTAGTGGTTTGCTTCCCTCGACAGACTCCACAGATACGCAGTATTTT
TRBV15	once	TRBD2	TRBJ2-2	CATSGLAGTNTGELFF	TGTGCCACCAGCGGTCTAGCGGGGACGAACACCGGGGAGCTGTTTTTT
TRBV11-3	NA	TRBD1	TRBJ2-3	CASSVTGQADTQYF	TGTGCCAGCAGTGTGACAGGGCAAGCAGATACGCAGTATTTT
TRBV7-9	few	NA	TRBJ2-7	CASSFRLEGHEQYF	TGTGCCAGCAGCTTCCGACTAGAGGGGCACGAGCAGTACTTC
TRBV27	NA	TRBD2	TRBJ2-1	CASSLRGTSGRAAYNEQFF	TGTGCCAGCAGTCTGAGAGGGACTAGCGGGAGGGCCGCCTACAATGAGCAGTTCTTC
TRBV7-9	NA	NA	TRBJ2-2	CASSRGTTGELFF	TGTGCCAGCAGCCGCGGAACCACCGGGGAGCTGTTTTTT
TRBV25-1	NA	NA	TRBJ2-2	CASSAPVVLPNTGELFF	TGTGCCAGCAGTGCCCCGGTGGTACTGCCGAACACCGGGGAGCTGTTTTTT
TRBV28	NA	TRBD1	TRBJ1-6	CASSLVQGALSSPLHF	TGTGCCAGCAGTTTAGTACAGGGGGCCCTTTCCTCACCCCTCCACTTT
TRBV19	NA	TRBD1	TRBJ2-5	CASSTRIGQGKETQYF	TGTGCCAGTAGTACCCGGATTGGACAGGGGAAAGAGACCCAGTACTTC
TRBV6-1	NA	TRBD1	TRBJ2-7	CASSGPDRGLRSYEQYF	TGTGCCAGCAGTGGCCCGGACAGGGGGCTCCGCTCCTACGAGCAGTACTTC
TRBV7-3	NA	NA	TRBJ2-5	CASSLSSLERTQYF	TGTGCCAGCAGCTTATCGTCTCTAGAAAGGACCCAGTACTTC
TRBV30	NA	TRBD1	TRBJ1-4	CAWSVRDRDNEKLFF	TGTGCCTGGAGTGTACGGGACAGGGACAATGAAAAACTGTTTTTT
TRBV29-1	NA	TRBD2	TRBJ2-1	CSVESSGRAVEQFF	TGCAGCGTTGAATCTAGCGGGAGGGCGGTTGAGCAGTTCTTC
TRBV7-8	few	NA	TRBJ2-2	CASSLVAIAGDTGELFF	TGTGCCAGCAGCTTAGTTGCCATAGCAGGGGACACCGGGGAGCTGTTTTTT
TRBV9	NA	TRBD2	TRBJ2-4	CASSVGPSGRLAKNIQYF	TGTGCCAGCAGCGTTGGGCCTAGCGGGAGGTTAGCCAAAAACATTCAGTACTTC
TRBV5-1	NA	TRBD2	TRBJ2-3	CASSLAQAGGDTQYF	TGCGCCAGCAGCTTGGCCCAGGCGGGGGGGGATACGCAGTATTTT
TRBV7-9	once	TRBD1	TRBJ1-5	CASSLARGTGGDQPQHF	TGTGCCAGCAGCTTAGCGCGAGGAACAGGGGGTGATCAGCCCCAGCATTTT
TRBV4-3	NA	NA	TRBJ2-3	CASSQDWQGTDTQYF	TGCGCCAGCAGCCAAGATTGGCAGGGAACAGATACGCAGTATTTT
TRBV27	NA	NA	TRBJ2-7	CASSLRVIPTGVFVQYF	TGTGCCAGCAGTTTAAGGGTAATACCCACAGGCGTTTTTGTGCAGTACTTC
TRBV7-9	few	NA	TRBJ1-2	CASSVSGYGYTF	TGTGCCAGCAGCGTAAGCGGTTATGGCTACACCTTC
TRBV10-2	once	TRBD2	TRBJ2-7	CASRPTWTSGSSYEQYF	TGCGCCAGCAGACCTACCTGGACTAGCGGGAGTTCGTACGAGCAGTACTTC
TRBV2	NA	TRBD2	TRBJ2-4	CASSASGSLGNIQYF	TGTGCCAGCAGCGCTAGCGGGAGCTTGGGGAACATTCAGTACTTC
TRBV11-3	NA	NA	TRBJ2-1	CASSLGEEQFF	TGTGCCAGCAGCTTAGGCGAGGAGCAGTTCTTC
TRBV7-2	NA	TRBD2	TRBJ2-3	CASSRDWREVADTQYF	TGTGCCAGCAGCCGGGACTGGCGGGAGGTGGCAGATACGCAGTATTTT
TRBV13	NA	TRBD2	TRBJ2-5	CASSWGLAGMETQYF	TGTGCCAGCAGCTGGGGACTAGCGGGGATGGAGACCCAGTACTTC
TRBV30	NA	TRBD1	TRBJ1-1	CAWRALGQGPTEAFF	TGTGCCTGGAGGGCTCTCGGACAGGGGCCAACTGAAGCTTTCTTT
TRBV5-4	NA	TRBD1	TRBJ2-7	CASSPGTGASEQYF	TGTGCCAGCAGCCCGGGGACAGGGGCATCCGAGCAGTACTTC
TRBV28	few	TRBD2	TRBJ2-7	CASSPGLEREQYF	TGTGCCAGCAGTCCGGGACTAGAGAGGGAGCAGTACTTC
TRBV19	NA	TRBD1	TRBJ1-2	CASSFRDRGGYTF	TGTGCCAGTAGTTTCCGGGACAGGGGTGGCTACACCTTC
TRBV14	NA	NA	TRBJ2-7	CAIGPLKGRSHSYEQYF	TGTGCCATCGGTCCCTTAAAGGGGCGCTCCCACAGTTACGAGCAGTACTTC
TRBV15	NA	TRBD2	TRBJ2-1	CATSPGLVPSYNEQFF	TGTGCCACCAGTCCAGGACTAGTTCCCTCCTACAATGAGCAGTTCTTC
TRBV28	NA	TRBD2	TRBJ2-5	CASSPGTSVEETQYF	TGTGCCAGCAGTCCCGGGACTAGCGTGGAAGAGACCCAGTACTTC